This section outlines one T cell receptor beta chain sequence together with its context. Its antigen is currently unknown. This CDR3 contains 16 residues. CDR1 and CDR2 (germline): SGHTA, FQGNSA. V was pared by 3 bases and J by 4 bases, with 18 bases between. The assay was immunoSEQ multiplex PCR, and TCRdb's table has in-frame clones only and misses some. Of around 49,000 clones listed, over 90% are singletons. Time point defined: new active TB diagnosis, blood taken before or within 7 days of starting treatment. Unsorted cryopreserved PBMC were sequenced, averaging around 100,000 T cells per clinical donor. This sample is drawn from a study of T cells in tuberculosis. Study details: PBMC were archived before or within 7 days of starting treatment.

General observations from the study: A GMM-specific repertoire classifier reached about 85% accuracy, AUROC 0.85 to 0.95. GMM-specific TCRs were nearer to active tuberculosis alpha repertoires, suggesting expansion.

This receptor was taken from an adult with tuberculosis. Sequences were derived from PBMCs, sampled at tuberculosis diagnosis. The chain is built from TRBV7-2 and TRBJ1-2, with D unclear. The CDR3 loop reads CASSFGGHQSLYGYTF. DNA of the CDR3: TGTGCCAGCAGCTTCGGCGGGCACCAAAGCCTCTATGGCTACACCTTC.